These 28 T cell receptor beta chains were sequenced from one sample in a study of T cells after yellow fever vaccination. TCRdb used MiXCR to reprocess the 5' RACE reads, holding one entry per CDR3 protein. The sample has approximately 26,000 distinct CDR3 sequences, 4.5% seen once. Sequences were derived from PBMCs, either bulk or a sorted T-cell subset (CD4+, CD8+, memory, or dextramer-sorted; not recorded which), sampled on the day of the yellow fever booster vaccination. All receptors come from a man younger than 30 who received the YFV17D yellow fever vaccine.

This clonotype was detected many times. The chain couples TRBV6-2 or TRBV6-3 to TRBJ2-3; 11 positions match TRBD2. With V trimmed by 2 bases and J by 10 bases, 2 bases remained unmatched. CDR1 and CDR2 from the germline V gene are MNHEY and SVGEGT. CDR3 length equals 13 residues. The CDR3 loop is CASSYLSGGAQYF. The CDR3 DNA is TGTGCCAGCAGTTACCTTAGCGGGGGGGCGCAGTATTTT.

Ten or more counts support this clonotype. The V and J genes are TRBV12-3 or TRBV12-4 and TRBJ2-7; 10 bases map to TRBD1. With 6 bases clipped from V and 7 bases from J, the junction kept 12 bases outside the gene matches. The CDR3 runs 15 residues. The CDR3 loop is CASRTAGTGVGEQYF. In DNA, the CDR3 is TGTGCCAGCAGGACCGCCGGGACAGGGGTGGGGGAGCAGTACTTC.

The V and J genes are TRBV14 and TRBJ1-2; 7 bases match TRBD1. CDR3 length equals 14 residues. Germline loops: CDR1 SGHDN, CDR2 FVKESK. V gave up 6 bases and J gave up 5 bases; unmatched junction bases: 9. The CDR3: CASSPRDRAYGYTF. The CDR3 bases are TGTGCCAGCAGTCCGCGCGACAGGGCGTATGGCTACACCTTC.

This clonotype was detected ten times or more. V usage is TRBV20-1 and J usage is TRBJ1-3; D is ambiguous. This CDR3 has 10 amino acids. Trimming pared 5 bases from V and 3 bases from J, leaving 2 bases between. Germline CDR1 reads DFQATT; CDR2 reads SNEGSKA (reference sequence). CDR3 sequence (DNA): TGCAGTGCTCGTGGAAACACCATATATTTT. It translates to CSARGNTIYF.

There are many counts of this clonotype. The V call is TRBV5-1, the J call TRBJ2-1; D may be TRBD2 (6 bases). V was pared by 0 bases and J by 3 bases, with 13 bases between. This CDR3 has 16 amino acids. Per the germline V gene, CDR1 is SGHRS and CDR2 is YFSETQ. CDR3 bases: TGCGCCAGCAGCTTGGCCACTCGCGGGGACTACAATGAGCAGTTCTTC. This sequence encodes CASSLATRGDYNEQFF.

This clonotype was picked up many times. V gene TRBV3-1 combines with J gene TRBJ2-5, with D possibly matching TRBD2 (5 bases). CDR1 and CDR2 (germline): LGHDT, YNNKEL (reference sequence). Deletions cut 4 bases from V and 5 bases from J, with 14 bases between. The length of the CDR3 is 14 residues. This CDR3 reads CASSLDGRRETQYF. The CDR3 DNA reads as TGTGCCAGCAGCCTCGATGGTAGGAGGGAGACCCAGTACTTC.

In this sample, this clonotype turned up many times. The chain is built from TRBV12-3 or TRBV12-4 and TRBJ2-7; TRBD1 agrees at 8 bases. V lost 4 bases, J lost 3 bases, and 8 bases stayed unmatched. This CDR3 comprises 15 residues. DNA for the CDR3: TGTGCCAGCAGTTCGCGACAGGGGAAACGCTACGAGCAGTACTTC. This gives the protein CASSSRQGKRYEQYF.

This clonotype was seen at least ten times. V is TRBV4-3 and J is TRBJ2-4, with no clear D. The CDR3 has 16 residues. Trimming took 0 bases from V and 0 from J, leaving 9 bases between them. The germline V gene encodes CDR1 LGHNA and CDR2 YSLEER. CDR3 amino acids: CASSQEASLAKNIQYF. CDR3 bases: TGCGCCAGCAGCCAAGAGGCCAGCTTAGCCAAAAACATTCAGTACTTC.

In its sample, this clonotype is medium-sized. The chain combines TRBV20-1 with TRBJ1-6; D is undetermined. In germline, CDR1 is DFQATT, CDR2 SNEGSKA (reference sequence). The CDR3 loop spans 11 amino acids. Trimming stripped 3 bases from V and 5 bases from J, with 2 bases between. As DNA, the CDR3 is TGCAGTGCTAGCCATAATTCACCCCTCCACTTT. Translated: CSASHNSPLHF.

This clonotype was recorded at least ten times. The chain uses TRBV7-3 and TRBJ2-3; TRBD2 matches 9 bases. From germline, CDR1 is SGHTA and CDR2 FQGTGA. This CDR3 is 16 amino acids long. Trimming took 5 bases from V and 4 from J; bases not matched to a gene: 10. In DNA form, the CDR3 reads TGTGCCAGCAGCCCCTCTCGCGGGGGGGGTGCAGATACGCAGTATTTT. Translated, it gives CASSPSRGGGADTQYF.

This clonotype was observed many times. The junction departs from the called germline gene at one end, perhaps through a read error. This chain connects TRBV18 to TRBJ1-1, with a tentative D call TRBD1 (5 bases). From germline, CDR1 is KGHSH and CDR2 LQKENI. CDR3 length: 10 amino acids. The CDR3 region is CASSEDSLCF. CDR3 nucleotide sequence: TGTGCCAGCTCAGAAGACAGCCTTTGCTTT. Looking up the rest from reference TRBV18 and TRBJ1-1 gives the full variable domain: NAGVMQNPRHLVRRRGQEARLRCSPMKGHSHVYWYRQLPEEGLKFMVYLQKENIIDESGMPKERFSAEFPKEGPSILRIQQVVRGDSAAYFCASSEDSLCFGQGTRLTVV.

The chain uses TRBV7-3 and TRBJ2-3; no firm D call. The germline V gene has CDR1 SGHTA and CDR2 FQGTGA. The CDR3 has 13 amino acids. V gave up 5 bases and J gave up 1 base, with 7 bases separating them. The CDR3 nucleotides are TGTGCCAGCAGCCTCTATGGCACAGATACGCAGTATTTT. Its translation: CASSLYGTDTQYF.

This clonotype was recorded at least ten times. The rearrangement joins TRBV4-2 to TRBJ1-4; no clear D. The CDR3 spans 12 residues. V lost 1 base and J 5 bases, leaving 2 bases between the germline ends. The V gene's germline CDR1 is LGHNA and CDR2 YNFKEQ. This CDR3 reads CASSQGNEKLFF. The CDR3 DNA is TGTGCCAGCAGCCAAGGGAATGAAAAACTGTTTTTT.

This clonotype is judged medium-sized. At one of its ends the junction is not consistent with the germline gene, which may arise from a read error. The chain uses TRBV5-1 and TRBJ2-5; TRBD1 is a possible D gene (5 bases). This CDR3 is built from 12 residues. Germline values: CDR1 SGHRS, CDR2 YFSETQ. The CDR3 bases are TGCGCCAGCAGCCACACACTGGACACGATTGTCTTC. It specifies CASSHTLDTIVF.

There are many counts of this clonotype. V usage is TRBV14 and J usage is TRBJ2-1; D gene unclear. Trimming removed 5 bases from V and 8 bases from J, with 13 bases in between. Germline CDR1 and CDR2: SGHDN and FVKESK. The CDR3 runs 13 residues. The CDR3 loop is CASSSLGWDEQFF. The CDR3 nucleotides are TGTGCCAGCAGCTCACTCGGTTGGGATGAGCAGTTCTTC.

This clonotype was recorded many times. V and J are TRBV25-1 and TRBJ1-1; 9 nucleotides match TRBD1. After removal of 4 bases from V and 7 bases from J, the junction contained 4 bases not matched to a gene. The CDR3 spans 13 residues. Germline assignment: CDR1 MGHDK and CDR2 SYGVNS. CDR3 coding DNA: TGTGCCAGCAGTGGGGGGACAGGGCTTGAAGCTTTCTTT. Protein: CASSGGTGLEAFF.

This sequence joins TRBV29-1 and TRBJ2-3, with 7 bases aligning to TRBD1. The germline gives CDR1 SQVTM, CDR2 ANQGSEA. V trimming: 6 bases; J trimming: 1 base; junction bases outside the gene matches: 4. The CDR3 covers 13 residues. The CDR3 sequence is CSVPGTGTDTQYF. The CDR3, as DNA: TGCAGCGTACCCGGGACAGGCACAGATACGCAGTATTTT.

This clonotype was recorded many times. The chain is built from TRBV24-1 and TRBJ2-3; 7 bases line up with TRBD1. Per the germline V gene, CDR1 is KGHDR and CDR2 is SFDVKD. Losses at the gene ends were 7 bases for V and 6 bases for J; bases not matched to a gene: 15. The CDR3 totals 16 residues. CDR3: CATSPSGQAHLDTQYF. The CDR3 bases are TGTGCCACCAGCCCCTCTGGACAGGCCCATTTGGATACGCAGTATTTT.

This clonotype was seen many times. The chain carries TRBV7-8 and TRBJ2-3, with D unclear. There are 12 residues in the CDR3. CDR1 and CDR2 from the germline V gene are SGHVS and FQNEAQ. V gave up 0 bases and J gave up 7 bases, with 5 bases separating them. CDR3 sequence (DNA): TGTGCCAGCAGCTTAGCGCCTAATACGCAGTATTTT. Protein product: CASSLAPNTQYF.

In its sample, this clonotype was seen many times. The chain links TRBV5-1 to TRBJ1-6; 10 bases match TRBD1. CDR3 length: 15 residues. Looked up from germline, CDR1 is SGHRS and CDR2 is YFSETQ. V lost 4 bases, J lost 8 bases, and 6 bases stayed unmatched. The CDR3 sequence is CASSVTGTGDSPLHF. The CDR3 DNA reads as TGCGCCAGCAGCGTAACCGGGACAGGGGATTCACCCCTCCACTTT. Complete variable domain (other parts from reference TRBV5-1 and TRBJ1-6): KAGVTQTPRYLIKTRGQQVTLSCSPISGHRSVSWYQQTPGQGLQFLFEYFSETQRNKGNFPGRFSGRQFSNSRSEMNVSTLELGDSALYLCASSVTGTGDSPLHFGNGTRLTVT.

This clonotype showed up many times. The chain is built from TRBV5-1 and TRBJ2-7, with D hard to call. Deletions cut 3 bases from V and 0 bases from J, with 10 bases between. The CDR3 sequence is 14 residues long. Germline CDR1 reads SGHRS; CDR2 reads YFSETQ. The CDR3 DNA is TGCGCCAGCAGCTCCCCCACCAACTCCTACGAGCAGTACTTC. As protein: CASSSPTNSYEQYF. The full variable domain, completed using reference TRBV5-1 and TRBJ2-7, is KAGVTQTPRYLIKTRGQQVTLSCSPISGHRSVSWYQQTPGQGLQFLFEYFSETQRNKGNFPGRFSGRQFSNSRSEMNVSTLELGDSALYLCASSSPTNSYEQYFGPGTRLTVT.

In this sample, this clonotype turned up many times. The chain has TRBV6-2 or TRBV6-3 and TRBJ2-7; TRBD1 or TRBD2 may be the D gene (5 bases each). V was cut by 5 bases and J by 8 bases, with 10 bases left in between. The CDR3 has 11 residues. CDR1 is MNHEY, CDR2 SVGEGT, per germline. CDR3 sequence: CASSQGTQQYF. The CDR3 DNA sequence: TGTGCCAGCAGTCAAGGGACGCAGCAGTACTTC.

This clonotype turned up a few times. This chain joins TRBV5-1 and TRBJ2-5; TRBD2 matches at 8 bases. This CDR3 region has 17 residues. CDR1 and CDR2 from the germline V gene are SGHRS and YFSETQ. V lost 1 base and J lost 5; bases outside the gene matches: 13. The chain's CDR3 is CASSLMFGTRGTETQYF. In DNA form, the CDR3 reads TGCGCCAGCAGCTTGATGTTCGGGACTAGAGGTACGGAGACCCAGTACTTC.

The chain is built from TRBV5-1 and TRBJ2-7; 7 bases fit TRBD1. CDR1 is SGHRS, CDR2 YFSETQ, per germline. The CDR3 is 14 residues long. With V trimmed by 0 bases and J by 2 bases, 2 bases remained unmatched. In DNA, the CDR3 is TGCGCCAGCAGCTTGGCAGGGGGTACCTACGAGCAGTACTTC. Its protein product is CASSLAGGTYEQYF.

This clonotype was recorded at least ten times. The chain joins TRBV29-1 to TRBJ2-5; 11 bases line up with TRBD2. The V gene end was trimmed by 5 bases and the J gene end by 7 bases; junction bases not matched to a gene: 15. Per germline, CDR1 SQVTM and CDR2 ANQGSEA. This CDR3 has 16 residues. The CDR3 nucleotides are TGCAGCGTTAATCTAGCGGGGGGCGCTTATAAGGGGACCCAGTACTTC. Its protein product is CSVNLAGGAYKGTQYF.

V usage is TRBV5-5 and J usage is TRBJ2-5; D is perhaps TRBD1 (6 bases). Germline V gene sequence: CDR1 SGHKS, CDR2 YYEKEE (reference sequence). The CDR3 sequence is 14 residues long. The ends were cut back, 0 bases at V and 2 bases at J, with 8 bases in the middle. DNA for the CDR3: TGTGCCAGCAGCTTGGGACAGGCACAAGAGACCCAGTACTTC. It codes for CASSLGQAQETQYF.

The V gene is TRBV2, the J gene TRBJ2-3; 10 nucleotides align to TRBD1. V trimming: 1 base; J trimming: 3 bases; junction bases outside the gene matches: 7. This CDR3 is built from 17 residues. Germline lookup yields CDR1 SNHLY and CDR2 FYNNEI. The CDR3 region is CASSEDRGQGWTDTQYF. The CDR3 DNA reads as TGTGCCAGCAGTGAAGACCGGGGACAGGGGTGGACAGATACGCAGTATTTT.

In this sample, this clonotype turned up many times. The V call is TRBV7-3, the J call TRBJ2-2, with 10 positions matching TRBD2. CDR3 length: 16 amino acids. With V trimmed by 5 bases and J by 0 bases, 3 bases remained unmatched. The germline V gene encodes CDR1 SGHTA and CDR2 FQGTGA. The CDR3 nucleotides read TGTGCCAGCAGCCGTAGCGGGGGGCCGAACACCGGGGAGCTGTTTTTT. Protein sequence: CASSRSGGPNTGELFF.